This T cell receptor (beta chain) comes out of a study of T cell responses to AZD1222 COVID-19 vaccine. Whole-study results and caveats: Nearly half of spike-specific TCRs reportedly go after variant regions that carry no mutations. Donors were chiefly white British, with a greater number of females, and clonal diversity was perhaps underestimated.

Some clones are missing from TCRdb's copy, which holds only in-frame ones; the method was immunoSEQ multiplex PCR. The repertoire holds roughly 180,000 clones, with about 89% as singletons. A word on this clone: Its antigen is unknown.

Between the trimmed V and J ends, which lost 4 bases and 7 bases, there was a span of 8 bases. The CDR3 covers 11 residues. The sample in question was peripheral blood, obtained on day 0 of AZD1222 vaccination. This sequence joins TRBV12-3 or TRBV12-4 and TRBJ2-7, with D uncertain. This clonotype was obtained from an adult in good health. CDR3 sequence: CASSSAVEQYF. Here the CDR3 DNA reads TGTGCCAGCAGTTCGGCGGTAGAGCAGTACTTC.